This T cell receptor beta chain was profiled in a study of cytomegalovirus exposure and HLA in healthy donors. Study-wide background: The study placed about 86% of its approximately 400 genotyped donors in the Caucasian-associated ancestry cluster. Overall study findings and caveats: As a later analysis revealed, the rate of TCR association differed by HLA locus, with DRB1 most and HLA-C fewest.

About this clone itself: Its antigen is undetermined.

Primers included in the PCR were 60 Vbeta and 13 Jbeta primers. The repertoire was sequenced with immunoSEQ multiplex PCR; TCRdb's copy has only in-frame clones and lacks some. The sample totals about 130,000 clones. Trimming cost V 5 bases and J 6 bases, with 19 bases left between them. Germline V CDR1 and CDR2: SEHNR, FQNEAQ (reference sequence). This CDR3 has 15 amino acids. Sequenced material: PBMCs. The V and J genes are TRBV7-9 and TRBJ1-2, with a possible D match to TRBD1 (6 bases). The TCR comes from a young man in good health and CMV-seronegative. CDR3 loop: CASSTQGGTLDGYTF. The CDR3 DNA reads as TGTGCCAGCAGCACCCAAGGGGGAACCCTTGATGGCTACACCTTC.